This TCR beta chain is drawn from a study of blood T cells in healthy people across ages. Then a second PCR, running about 6 to 11 cycles, was carried out with a sample-barcoded 5' primer and a J-beta primer mix. One entry per CDR3 protein, called by TCRdb with MiXCR from the 5' RACE reads. The table records about 900,000 distinct CDR3 sequences, 62% of them present only once. Per the germline V gene, CDR1 is SGHAT and CDR2 is FQNNGV. The ends were cut back, 5 bases at V and 4 bases at J, with 18 bases in the middle. The CDR3 contains 16 residues. The chain uses TRBV11-2 and TRBJ2-1; D is perhaps TRBD2 (6 bases). This receptor was obtained from a man aged 30-40 years in good health. Sequencing input: blood. CDR3 in amino acids: CASSAKRRGWYNEQFF. DNA of the CDR3: TGTGCCAGCAGCGCAAAGCGGCGGGGCTGGTACAATGAGCAGTTCTTC.